This T cell receptor (beta chain) was sequenced during a study of shared clonotypes between healthy human individuals (dated by TCRdb to the early 2020s). In the study overall: The cohort comprised two women and a few men aged 18 to 49 years. To increase sequencing depth and limit assay-specific biases, TCR repertoire library preparation and sequencing were carried out by different laboratories using diverse techniques. For each donor, three plates each were used for CD4 naive and CD4 memory, two plates were used for CD8 naive, and one plate was used for CD8 memory. The study deeply sequenced blood TCR repertoires of about 5 healthy adults to estimate repertoire size and the extent of clonotype sharing between individuals. Per donor, leukapheresis produced somewhere between about 0.8 and 9 billion PBMCs. The research as a whole found: Even with the large sequencing depth, rarefaction of the sorted-subset datasets indicated that sequencing was incomplete. Larger estimated clonotype richness was generally found for naive subsets than for memory subsets. Sampling was restricted to blood, and TCR repertoires in tissue are likely to differ from TCR repertoires in blood. The genetic and exposure-history diversity represented was limited by the small number of donors. Higher generation probabilities were observed for clonotypes shared by all four sorted-subset donors than for non-shared clonotypes. About 5% of naive CD4, 3% to 4% of naive CD8, approximately 2.2% of memory CD4, and more than 0.35% of memory CD8 clonotypes were shared across several donors. Based on pairwise subsampling, the degree of clonotype sharing among donors was expected to be affected by sequencing depth.

A note on this clone: Its antigen remains unidentified. No base quality values were provided; no much bigger clone lies one nucleotide off.

The donors were healthy, HIV-negative adults with no recently reported acute infections or vaccinations. All donors were Caucasian adults living in Nashville, Tennessee, USA. CD4+ T cells were enriched by magnetic negative selection, after which naive cells were positively selected on CD45RA and the negative fraction was taken as the memory subset. After blood collection by leukapheresis, PBMCs were isolated using Ficoll-Histopaque density gradient centrifugation and then cryopreserved in the vapor phase of liquid nitrogen. Purity and quantity of every magnetically sorted T cell population were checked by analytical flow cytometry. Genomic DNA was isolated from each sorted fraction and quantified by UV absorbance on a Nanodrop 2000c. Trimming takes 3 bases from V and 6 bases from J, and the germline ends sit 18 bases apart. The CDR1 and CDR2 encoded by the germline V gene are SGDLS and YYNGEE. The cysteine opens and the phenylalanine closes a CDR3 of 16 amino acids. Of all the DNA, just the CDR3 is kept, 48 bases in frame from base 1.

Using the deep immunoSEQ assay, TCR CDR3 regions were amplified from genomic DNA by multiplex PCR. Extracted genomic DNA from each cell subset was spread evenly across all wells of several immunoSEQ 96-well plates, with each plate serving as a replicate. For sorted subsets, each replicate PCR was loaded with 150 to 250 ng genomic DNA, equivalent to about 33,000 T cell genomes. Purified libraries were quantified with a Qubit 3.0 fluorometer, sized on a Bioanalyzer 2100, and re-quantified with the KAPA Library Quantification kit. A separate single-read 150-cycle Illumina NextSeq 550 flow cell was used to sequence each immunoSEQ 96-well plate. As for the original processing: The immunoSEQ output contained only junctional sequences without quality scores, so filtering could not match that applied to full-length reads. To assign V/J genes and CDR3, sequences were annotated against IMGT germline references using PyIR, a Python wrapper for IgBLAST v1.9. Reads with weak V/J assignments (E-value above 1e-6), missing CDR3, stop codons, out-of-frame junctions, or ambiguous translated residues were removed. V3J clonotypes were defined by identical inferred V gene, J gene, and CDR3 amino acid sequence. To compute the percentage overlap between repertoires, the number of shared unique clonotypes was divided by the size of the smaller repertoire. RTK rarefaction, the Chao1 estimator, and Recon v2.1 estimates of unobserved clonotypes were used to assess repertoire richness. OLGA was used to compute generation probabilities for all TCRbeta clonotypes that the gDNA method yielded from a handful of donors. TCRdb re-hosts the immuneACCESS table, in-frame sequences only. Its copies lack some clones; in the studies checked, an unresolved V gene accounts for under half of them, and the cause for the rest is not known. That table is the source of V, J and clone size, and D and trimming were worked out from the DNA. This sample has about 2.4 million clones in its table, and under 95% of those were observed once. The ten largest make up 0.36% of the sample.

This TCR was recovered from a man younger than 35 in good health. Some clones in this sample may be carry-over from other donors' samples. The chain is encoded by TRBV9 joined to TRBJ2-2; the D gene could be either TRBD1 or TRBD2, each agreeing at 5 bases. Sequenced input: naive CD4+ T cells from PBMCs. Reading the label with the study, this specimen's cell subset or site is: CD45RA+ positively selected. In nucleotide form, the sequence is TGTGCCAGCAGCGCCGGGGCAGGGATGTCGGCCGGGGAGCTGTTTTTT. It codes for CASSAGAGMSAGELFF.